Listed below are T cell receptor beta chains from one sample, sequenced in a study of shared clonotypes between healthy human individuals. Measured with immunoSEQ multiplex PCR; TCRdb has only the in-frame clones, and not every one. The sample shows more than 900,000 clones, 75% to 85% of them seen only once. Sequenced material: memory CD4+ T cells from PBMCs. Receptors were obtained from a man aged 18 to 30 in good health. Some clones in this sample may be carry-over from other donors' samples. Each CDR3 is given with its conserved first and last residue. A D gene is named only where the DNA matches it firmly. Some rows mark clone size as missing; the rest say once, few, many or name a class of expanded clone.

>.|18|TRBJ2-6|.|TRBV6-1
CASSERPGLSSGANVLTF
TGTGCCAGCAGTGAAAGGCCAGGGCTGAGTTCTGGGGCCAACGTCCTGACTTTC
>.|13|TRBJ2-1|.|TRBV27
CASKDTGRGEQFF
TGTGCCAGCAAAGACACTGGCAGGGGAGAGCAGTTCTTC
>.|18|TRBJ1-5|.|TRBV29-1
CSVVTGGAMTYSNQPQHF
TGCAGCGTTGTAACGGGAGGAGCCATGACATATAGCAATCAGCCCCAGCATTTT
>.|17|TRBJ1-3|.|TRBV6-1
CASSESRTDVYGNTIYF
TGTGCCAGCAGTGAATCCAGGACCGACGTTTACGGAAACACCATATATTTT
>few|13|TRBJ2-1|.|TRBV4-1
CASSHPRTMEQFF
TGCGCCAGCAGCCACCCCCGGACTATGGAGCAGTTCTTC
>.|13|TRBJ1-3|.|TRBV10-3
CAISESNGGTIYF
TGTGCCATCAGTGAGTCGAACGGGGGCACCATATATTTT
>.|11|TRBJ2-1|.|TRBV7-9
CASSRIGEQFF
TGTGCCAGCAGTCGAATTGGGGAGCAGTTCTTC
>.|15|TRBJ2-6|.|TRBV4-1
CASSPGYDGANVLTF
TGCGCCAGCAGTCCCGGATACGACGGGGCCAACGTCCTGACTTTC
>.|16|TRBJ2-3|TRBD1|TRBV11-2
CASRTNRGPHTDTQYF
TGTGCCAGCAGAACCAACAGGGGGCCCCACACAGATACGCAGTATTTT
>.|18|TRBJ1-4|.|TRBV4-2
CASSNILKGDGTAGKLFF
TGTGCCAGCAGCAACATCCTCAAGGGGGACGGAACTGCCGGAAAACTGTTTTTT